This TCR beta chain derives from a study of cytomegalovirus exposure and HLA in healthy donors. Study results and limitations: Rare TCR sequences predominated, though certain public TCRs were found in many donors. In vitro data verified three CMV-associated chains as specific for CMV antigens.

Remarks on this clone: No antigen is known for it.

Germline V gene lookup returns CDR1 MNHEY and CDR2 SVGAGI. The CDR3 sequence is 12 residues long. J lost 6 bases, V lost 5 bases, and 1 base had no gene match. Data came from immunoSEQ multiplex PCR; TCRdb stores just in-frame clones and leaves some out. The table shows about 220,000 clones, with around 90% occurring only once. The sequencing input was PBMCs. The chain links TRBV6-5 to TRBJ2-1, with TRBD2 matching over 7 bases. This clonotype was sampled from a woman younger than 30 in good health and CMV-seronegative. The CDR3 DNA sequence: TGTGCCAGCAGTAGACTAGCCAATGAGCAGTTCTTC. It specifies CASSRLANEQFF.